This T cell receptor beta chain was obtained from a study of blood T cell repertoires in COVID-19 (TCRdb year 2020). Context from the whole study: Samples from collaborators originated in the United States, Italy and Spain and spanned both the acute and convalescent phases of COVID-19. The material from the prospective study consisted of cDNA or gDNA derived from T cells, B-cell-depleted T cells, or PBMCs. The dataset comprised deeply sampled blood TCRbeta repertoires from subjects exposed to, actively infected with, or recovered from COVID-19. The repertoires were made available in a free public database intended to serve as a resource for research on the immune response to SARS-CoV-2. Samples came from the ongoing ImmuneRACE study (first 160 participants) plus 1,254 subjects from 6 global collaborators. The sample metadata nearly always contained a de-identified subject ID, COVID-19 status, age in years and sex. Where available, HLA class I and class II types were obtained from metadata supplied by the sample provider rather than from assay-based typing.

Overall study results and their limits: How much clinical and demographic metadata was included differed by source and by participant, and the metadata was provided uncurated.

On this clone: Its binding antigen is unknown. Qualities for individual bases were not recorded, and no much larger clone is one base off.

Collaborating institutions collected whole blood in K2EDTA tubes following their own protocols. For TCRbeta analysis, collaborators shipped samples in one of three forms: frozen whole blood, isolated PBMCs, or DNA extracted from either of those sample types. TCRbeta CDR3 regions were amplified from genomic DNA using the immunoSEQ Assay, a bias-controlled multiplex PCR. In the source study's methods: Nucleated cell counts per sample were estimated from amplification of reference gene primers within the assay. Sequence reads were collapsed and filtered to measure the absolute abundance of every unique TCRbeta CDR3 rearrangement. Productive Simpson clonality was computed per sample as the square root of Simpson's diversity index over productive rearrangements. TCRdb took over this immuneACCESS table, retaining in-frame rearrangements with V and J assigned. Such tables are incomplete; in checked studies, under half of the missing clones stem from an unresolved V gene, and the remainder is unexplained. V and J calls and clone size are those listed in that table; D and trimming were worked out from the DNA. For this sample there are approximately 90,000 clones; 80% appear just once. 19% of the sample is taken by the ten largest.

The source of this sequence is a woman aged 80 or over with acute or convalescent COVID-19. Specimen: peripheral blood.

The nucleotide sequence is given as TGTGCCAGCAGTTTAAGCGGGTGGGACACCATATATTTT. This sequence encodes CASSLSGWDTIYF. This chain joins TRBV27 to TRBJ1-3; the D gene is not confidently resolved. From the germline V gene (reference sequence), CDR1 is MNHEY and CDR2 is SMNVEV. The CDR3 goes from the cysteine to the phenylalanine over 13 residues. The DNA shown is the 39-base CDR3, in frame from base 1. V and J are truncated by 2 bases and 8 bases respectively, leaving an intervening sequence of 10 bases.